Listed below are T cell receptor beta chains from one sample, sequenced in a study of blood T cell repertoires in COVID-19. Assay: immunoSEQ multiplex PCR; the TCRdb copy retains only in-frame clones and omits some. The sample contains roughly 300,000 clones, about 89% of which appear only once. Sequenced sample: peripheral blood. The receptor source for this set is a man younger than 35 who had recovered from COVID-19. The CDR3 runs from the conserved cysteine through the conserved F or W. The order of the fields is J gene, D gene, V gene, clone size, CDR3 protein, CDR3 DNA. D genes are given only for firm matches. Clone size is stated in some rows and not others, as once, few, many or a class when expanded.

J gene: TRBJ2-1; D gene: .; V gene: TRBV15; clone size: .; CDR3 protein: CATSSPRDNEQFF; CDR3 DNA: TGTGCCACCAGCAGTCCCCGGGACAATGAGCAGTTCTTC
J gene: TRBJ1-4; D gene: .; V gene: TRBV5-6; clone size: .; CDR3 protein: CASSLGQWNEKLFF; CDR3 DNA: TGTGCCAGCAGCTTGGGCCAGTGGAATGAAAAACTGTTTTTT
J gene: TRBJ2-5; D gene: .; V gene: TRBV11-2; clone size: .; CDR3 protein: CASSLIGEGETQYF; CDR3 DNA: TGTGCCAGCAGCTTGATAGGGGAAGGGGAGACCCAGTACTTC
J gene: TRBJ2-3; D gene: .; V gene: TRBV6-5; clone size: .; CDR3 protein: CASTKGRADTQYF; CDR3 DNA: TGTGCCAGCACCAAAGGCAGGGCAGATACGCAGTATTTT
J gene: TRBJ1-1; D gene: .; V gene: TRBV10-3; clone size: .; CDR3 protein: CAITPREGHLGTEAFF; CDR3 DNA: TGTGCCATCACCCCCCGGGAAGGGCACTTGGGCACTGAAGCTTTCTTT
J gene: TRBJ2-5; D gene: TRBD2; V gene: TRBV25-1; clone size: once; CDR3 protein: CASSGDLLAALQGTQYF; CDR3 DNA: TGTGCCAGCAGTGGAGACTTACTAGCGGCCCTCCAAGGGACCCAGTACTTC
J gene: TRBJ2-2; D gene: TRBD1; V gene: TRBV6-5; clone size: .; CDR3 protein: CASRAGTGNTGELFF; CDR3 DNA: TGTGCCAGCAGAGCTGGGACAGGGAACACCGGGGAGCTGTTTTTT
J gene: TRBJ2-3; D gene: TRBD2; V gene: TRBV7-8; clone size: .; CDR3 protein: CASSPRLAAHPDTQYF; CDR3 DNA: TGTGCCAGCAGCCCCCGACTAGCAGCCCACCCAGATACGCAGTATTTT
J gene: TRBJ1-1; D gene: .; V gene: TRBV19; clone size: once; CDR3 protein: CASSIRGGNTEAFF; CDR3 DNA: TGTGCCAGTAGTATAAGGGGTGGGAACACTGAAGCTTTCTTT
J gene: TRBJ2-5; D gene: .; V gene: TRBV19; clone size: .; CDR3 protein: CASSISGTMETQYF; CDR3 DNA: TGTGCCAGTAGTATCTCAGGAACCATGGAGACCCAGTACTTC
J gene: TRBJ2-3; D gene: TRBD2; V gene: TRBV20-1; clone size: .; CDR3 protein: CSASGLVIGTDTQYF; CDR3 DNA: TGCAGTGCTAGTGGACTAGTCATTGGAACAGATACGCAGTATTTT
J gene: TRBJ1-2; D gene: .; V gene: TRBV7-9; clone size: .; CDR3 protein: CASSFGPPAGYTF; CDR3 DNA: TGTGCCAGCAGCTTTGGGCCCCCGGCTGGCTACACCTTC
J gene: TRBJ1-3; D gene: TRBD1; V gene: TRBV6-6; clone size: once; CDR3 protein: CASSPGTGGSGNTIYF; CDR3 DNA: TGTGCCAGCAGTCCCGGGACAGGGGGCTCTGGAAACACCATATATTTT
J gene: TRBJ2-1; D gene: TRBD2; V gene: TRBV6-5; clone size: .; CDR3 protein: CASSYSRLAAGEQFF; CDR3 DNA: TGTGCCAGCAGTTACTCGAGACTAGCTGCCGGTGAGCAGTTCTTC
J gene: TRBJ1-2; D gene: .; V gene: TRBV4-2; clone size: .; CDR3 protein: CASSQETEGGGYTF; CDR3 DNA: TGTGCCAGCAGCCAAGAAACAGAAGGAGGTGGCTACACCTTC
J gene: TRBJ1-4; D gene: .; V gene: TRBV2; clone size: .; CDR3 protein: CASSPSTTNEKLFF; CDR3 DNA: TGTGCCAGCAGTCCTTCTACAACTAATGAAAAACTGTTTTTT
J gene: TRBJ1-1; D gene: TRBD1; V gene: TRBV6-1; clone size: few; CDR3 protein: CASSESGGWTEAFF; CDR3 DNA: TGTGCCAGCAGTGAATCAGGGGGCTGGACTGAAGCTTTCTTT
J gene: TRBJ1-4; D gene: .; V gene: TRBV5-1; clone size: .; CDR3 protein: CASSLQARATNEKLFF; CDR3 DNA: TGCGCCAGCAGCTTACAGGCCAGGGCCACTAATGAAAAACTGTTTTTT
J gene: TRBJ2-7; D gene: TRBD1; V gene: TRBV6-5; clone size: .; CDR3 protein: CASSSFPTGNEQYF; CDR3 DNA: TGTGCCAGCAGTTCTTTCCCGACAGGGAACGAGCAGTACTTC
J gene: TRBJ2-1; D gene: TRBD2; V gene: TRBV15; clone size: .; CDR3 protein: CATSRVVTSLDDEQFF; CDR3 DNA: TGTGCCACCAGCAGAGTAGTGACTAGCTTAGACGATGAGCAGTTCTTC
J gene: TRBJ1-2; D gene: .; V gene: TRBV14; clone size: .; CDR3 protein: CASSQEGIYGYTF; CDR3 DNA: TGTGCCAGCAGCCAGGAGGGGATCTATGGCTACACCTTC
J gene: TRBJ2-3; D gene: .; V gene: TRBV6-2/TRBV6-3; clone size: .; CDR3 protein: CASSYAGTDTQYF; CDR3 DNA: TGTGCCAGCAGTTACGCAGGGACAGATACGCAGTATTTT
J gene: TRBJ2-2; D gene: TRBD2; V gene: TRBV5-4; clone size: once; CDR3 protein: CASSWVAGVDTGELFF; CDR3 DNA: TGTGCCAGCAGCTGGGTAGCGGGAGTCGACACCGGGGAGCTGTTTTTT
J gene: TRBJ2-3; D gene: .; V gene: TRBV3-1/TRBV3-2; clone size: .; CDR3 protein: CASSQHLRGLPKDTDTQYF; CDR3 DNA: TGTGCCAGCAGCCAACATCTACGGGGACTTCCAAAAGACACAGATACGCAGTATTTT
J gene: TRBJ2-7; D gene: TRBD2; V gene: TRBV5-6; clone size: .; CDR3 protein: CASSLAGLAGGHSYEQYF; CDR3 DNA: TGTGCCAGCAGCTTGGCCGGACTAGCGGGAGGACACTCCTACGAGCAGTACTTC